This T cell receptor (beta chain) was observed in a study of tissue T cells after allogeneic stem cell transplantation. Turning to the study itself: Patients with graft-versus-host disease had grafts: four unmodified, three CD34-selected and T-cell-depleted. The study's findings and limits: Shared clones across patients were few; motif clustering revealed tissue-specific shared signatures.

In the case of this clone: Antigen unknown.

The method was immunoSEQ multiplex PCR; TCRdb's version includes in-frame clones alone and lacks a portion of them. The sample contains approximately 45,000 clones, 92% of which appear only once. V lost 5 bases and J 3 bases, leaving 7 bases between the germline ends. The length of the CDR3 is 12 residues. Germline CDR1 reads MNHEY; CDR2 reads SVGAGI. Sequenced material: blood, taken before transplantation. The source is a woman aged 35 to 75 who later had graft-versus-host disease after an allogeneic stem cell transplant. V is TRBV6-5 and J is TRBJ1-2; possibly TRBD1 for D (5 bases). The DNA for the CDR3 is TGTGCCAGCAGTAAACAGGACTATGGCTACACCTTC. Translation gives CASSKQDYGYTF.